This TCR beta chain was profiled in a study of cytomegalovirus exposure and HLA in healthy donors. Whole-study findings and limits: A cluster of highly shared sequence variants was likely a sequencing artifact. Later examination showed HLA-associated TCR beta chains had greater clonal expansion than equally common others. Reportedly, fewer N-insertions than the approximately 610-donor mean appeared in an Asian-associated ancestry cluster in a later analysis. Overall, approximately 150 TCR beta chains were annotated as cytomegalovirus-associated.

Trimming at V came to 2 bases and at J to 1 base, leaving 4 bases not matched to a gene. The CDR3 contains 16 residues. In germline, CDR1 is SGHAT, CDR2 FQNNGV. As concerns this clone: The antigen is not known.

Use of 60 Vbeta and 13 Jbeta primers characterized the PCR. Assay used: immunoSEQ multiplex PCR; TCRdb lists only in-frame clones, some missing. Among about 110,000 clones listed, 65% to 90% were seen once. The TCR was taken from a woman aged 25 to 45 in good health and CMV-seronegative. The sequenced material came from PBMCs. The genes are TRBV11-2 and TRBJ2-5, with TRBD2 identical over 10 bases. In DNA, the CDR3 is TGTGCCAGCAGCTTATGGCTAGCGGGGGTCCAAGAGACCCAGTACTTC. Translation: CASSLWLAGVQETQYF.